This TCR beta chain emerged from a study of blood T cell repertoires in COVID-19. Study-level information: The origin of the acute and convalescent COVID-19 samples was the United States, Italy and Spain. T cells, B-cell-depleted T cells, or PBMCs provided the cDNA or gDNA that served as material.

Original methodology: Reference gene primer amplification in the assay estimated nucleated cell counts. Sequencing was performed with immunoSEQ multiplex PCR; in TCRdb, only in-frame clones are kept and a portion is missing. V and J calls and clone size are as listed in that table; D and trimming were resolved from the DNA. Among about 230,000 clones listed, over 80% were seen once. Specimen: peripheral blood. The source is a middle-aged man with acute or convalescent COVID-19.

The CDR3 region is CAWSVLGQGRGEQYF. CDR3 in DNA: TGTGCCTGGAGTGTTTTGGGACAGGGGAGGGGCGAGCAGTACTTC. The chain uses TRBV30 and TRBJ2-7; 10 bases fit TRBD1. The CDR3 totals 15 residues. Germline lookup yields CDR1 GTSNPN and CDR2 SVGIG (reference sequence). V trimming: 0 bases; J trimming: 6 bases; junction bases outside the gene matches: 8.